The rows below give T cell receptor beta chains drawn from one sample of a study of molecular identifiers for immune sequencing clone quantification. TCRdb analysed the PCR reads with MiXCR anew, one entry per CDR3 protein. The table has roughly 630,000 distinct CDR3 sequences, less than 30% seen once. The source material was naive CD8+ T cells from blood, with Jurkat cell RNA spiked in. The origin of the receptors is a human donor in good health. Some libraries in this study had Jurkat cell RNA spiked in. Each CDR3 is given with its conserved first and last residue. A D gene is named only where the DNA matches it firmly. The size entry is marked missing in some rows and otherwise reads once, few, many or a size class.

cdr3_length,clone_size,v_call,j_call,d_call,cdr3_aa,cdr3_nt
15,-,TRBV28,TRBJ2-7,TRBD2,CASSLLASGGHEQYF,TGTGCCAGCAGTTTGCTTGCTAGCGGGGGCCACGAGCAGTACTTC
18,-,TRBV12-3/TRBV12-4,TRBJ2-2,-,CASSWDKSGQVLSGELFF,TGTGCCAGCAGTTGGGATAAGTCGGGACAAGTACTCTCCGGGGAGCTGTTTTTT
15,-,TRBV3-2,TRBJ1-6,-,CASSHPQRDNSPLHF,TGTGCCAGCAGCCATCCCCAGAGAGATAATTCACCCCTCCACTTT
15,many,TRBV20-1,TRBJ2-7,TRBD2,CSARDLLAGAEEQYF,TGCAGTGCTAGAGATCTCTTAGCGGGAGCTGAAGAGCAGTACTTC
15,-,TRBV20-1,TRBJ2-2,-,CSARVIGLGTGELFF,TGCAGTGCTAGAGTAATCGGGCTCGGCACCGGGGAGCTGTTTTTT
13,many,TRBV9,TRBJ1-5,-,CASSVGANQPQHF,TGTGCCAGCAGCGTAGGGGCGAATCAGCCCCAGCATTTT
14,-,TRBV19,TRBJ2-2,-,CASSMRTVTGELFF,TGTGCCAGTAGTATGCGGACAGTCACCGGGGAGCTGTTTTTT
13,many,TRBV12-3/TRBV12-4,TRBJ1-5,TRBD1,CASSDRGGQPQHF,TGTGCCAGCAGCGACAGGGGAGGACAGCCCCAGCATTTT
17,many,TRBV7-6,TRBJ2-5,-,CASSRARVGGPEETQYF,TGTGCCAGCAGCCGGGCCCGGGTTGGAGGCCCAGAAGAGACCCAGTACTTC
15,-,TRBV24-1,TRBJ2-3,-,CATSVSGGGSDTQYF,TGTGCCACCAGTGTTTCGGGCGGCGGATCAGATACGCAGTATTTT
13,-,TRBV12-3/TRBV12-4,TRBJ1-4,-,CASSLDPNEKLFF,TGTGCCAGCAGTTTAGACCCTAATGAAAAACTGTTTTTT
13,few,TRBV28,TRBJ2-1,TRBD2,CASRLSGNNEQFF,TGTGCCAGCAGGCTTAGCGGGAACAATGAGCAGTTCTTC
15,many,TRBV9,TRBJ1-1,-,CASSVDFTGSPEAFF,TGTGCCAGCAGCGTAGATTTTACAGGGAGCCCTGAAGCTTTCTTT
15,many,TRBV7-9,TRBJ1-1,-,CASSGLIQPDSEAFF,TGTGCCAGCAGCGGCCTAATCCAACCGGACAGCGAAGCTTTCTTT
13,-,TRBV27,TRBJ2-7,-,CVSSSGTAYEQYF,TGTGTCAGCAGTTCCGGGACCGCCTACGAGCAGTACTTC
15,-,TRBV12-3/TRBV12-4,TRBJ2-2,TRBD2,CASSAQGLAGGELFF,TGTGCCAGCAGCGCACAGGGACTAGCGGGCGGGGAGCTGTTTTTT
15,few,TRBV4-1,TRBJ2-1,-,CASSQGIAAANEQFF,TGCGCCAGCAGCCAAGGAATAGCGGCTGCTAATGAGCAGTTCTTC
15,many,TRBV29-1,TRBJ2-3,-,CSVEPRGVNTDTQYF,TGCAGCGTTGAACCCCGGGGCGTGAACACAGATACGCAGTATTTT
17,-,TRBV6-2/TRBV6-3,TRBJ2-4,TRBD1,CASSSPGTDLAKNIQYF,TGTGCCAGCAGTTCCCCAGGGACAGATCTAGCCAAAAACATTCAGTACTTC
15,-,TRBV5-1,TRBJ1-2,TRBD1,CASSSTPDRSLGYTF,TGCGCCAGCAGCTCCACCCCGGACAGGAGCTTGGGCTACACCTTC
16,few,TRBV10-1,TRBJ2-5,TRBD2,CASSEGSSGVQETQYF,TGCGCCAGCAGTGAGGGGTCTAGCGGGGTCCAAGAGACCCAGTACTTC
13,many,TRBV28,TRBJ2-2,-,CASKMSNTGELFF,TGTGCCAGCAAAATGTCGAACACCGGGGAGCTGTTTTTT
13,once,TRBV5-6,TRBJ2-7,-,CASGLGLGDEQYF,TGTGCCAGCGGCTTGGGACTGGGGGACGAGCAGTACTTC
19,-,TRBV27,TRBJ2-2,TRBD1,CASNFPPPDRDSNTGELFF,TGTGCCAGCAATTTCCCCCCCCCTGACAGGGATTCGAACACCGGGGAGCTGTTTTTT
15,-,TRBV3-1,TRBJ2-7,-,CASSRENRPSYEQYF,TGTGCCAGCAGCCGGGAAAACAGACCCTCCTACGAGCAGTACTTC
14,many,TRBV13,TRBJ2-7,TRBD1,CASSPWDRAYEQYF,TGTGCCAGCAGCCCGTGGGACAGAGCCTACGAGCAGTACTTC
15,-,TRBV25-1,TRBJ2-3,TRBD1,CASSDKTGWADTQYF,TGTGCCAGCAGTGATAAGACAGGGTGGGCAGATACGCAGTATTTT
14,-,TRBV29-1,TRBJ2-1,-,CSVIGTGTYNEQFF,TGCAGCGTCATTGGAACAGGGACCTACAATGAGCAGTTCTTC
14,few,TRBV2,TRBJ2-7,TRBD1,CATSGTGATYEQYF,TGTGCCACCTCCGGGACAGGGGCCACCTACGAGCAGTACTTC
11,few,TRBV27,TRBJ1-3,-,CASTDLNTIYF,TGTGCCAGCACCGACCTCAACACCATATATTTT
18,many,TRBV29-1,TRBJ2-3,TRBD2,CSVDGYSAGGFGTDTQYF,TGCAGCGTTGACGGTTATTCTGCGGGAGGGTTTGGCACAGATACGCAGTATTTT
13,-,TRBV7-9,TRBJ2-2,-,CASLKGYTGELFF,TGTGCCAGCCTTAAGGGGTACACCGGGGAGCTGTTTTTT
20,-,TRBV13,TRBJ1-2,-,CASSHGSLVGSFPPNCGYTF,TGTGCCAGCAGCCATGGATCGCTCGTCGGGTCTTTCCCACCCAACTGTGGCTACACCTTC
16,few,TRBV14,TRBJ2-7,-,CASSPGVGIPSYEQYF,TGTGCCAGCAGCCCGGGGGTTGGGATCCCCTCCTACGAGCAGTACTTC
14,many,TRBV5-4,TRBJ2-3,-,CASSIDRHTDTQYF,TGTGCCAGCAGCATCGACAGACACACAGATACGCAGTATTTT
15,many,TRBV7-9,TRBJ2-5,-,CASSLVAVAEETQYF,TGTGCCAGCAGCTTAGTCGCCGTGGCGGAGGAGACCCAGTACTTC
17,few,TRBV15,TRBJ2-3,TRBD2,CATSSQGTSGYTDTQYF,TGTGCCACCAGCAGCCAAGGGACTAGCGGATACACAGATACGCAGTATTTT
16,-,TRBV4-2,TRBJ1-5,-,CASSQPFPQADQPQHF,TGTGCCAGCAGCCAACCATTCCCACAGGCTGATCAGCCCCAGCATTTT
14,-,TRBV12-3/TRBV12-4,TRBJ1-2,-,CASNLALTNYGYTF,TGTGCCAGCAATTTAGCGCTCACTAACTATGGCTACACCTTC
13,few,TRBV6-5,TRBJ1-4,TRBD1,CASSYGTAEKLFF,TGTGCCAGCAGTTACGGGACAGCCGAAAAACTGTTTTTT